The clone carrying this T cell receptor (beta chain) came up a few times. The antigen is undetermined. Construction of the TCRbeta library involved unique molecular identifiers. TCRdb passed the PCR reads through MiXCR, listing each CDR3 protein once. The sample yields 780,000 or so distinct CDR3 sequences, approximately 15% seen once. This specimen belongs to a study of T-cell reconstitution after alpha-beta-depleted transplantation in children. The V gene's germline CDR1 is LNHDA and CDR2 SQIVND (reference sequence). With 1 base removed from V and 6 bases from J, the gap between germline ends came to 9 bases. The CDR3 is made up of 14 amino acids. Overall study findings and caveats: From newly produced T cells came most of the T-cell counts and diversity one year after transplant. The origin of high day-60 TCRbeta diversity in some patients lay in surviving recipient T cells and thymic progenitors. In patients about two months after transplant, alpha-beta T cells reportedly arose from several hundred expanded graft clones.

The starting material was PBMCs, mostly from graft donor cells, obtained 360 days after TCRalphabeta/CD19-depleted stem cell transplant. The clonotype was recovered from a male patient between 10 and 17 years old who had a stem cell transplant for acute lymphoblastic leukemia, so the T cells may come from the graft donor. The rearrangement links TRBV19 to TRBJ2-2; D remains ambiguous. The CDR3 nucleotides are TGTGCCAGTAGTATAGTCCGGGTACCCGGGGAGCTGTTTTTT. Protein product: CASSIVRVPGELFF.